This is a list of T cell receptor beta chains from one sample in a study of blood T cell repertoires in COVID-19. Measured with immunoSEQ multiplex PCR; TCRdb has only the in-frame clones, and not every one. The table lists approximately 94,000 clones, just under 85% of them singletons. Sequencing was done on a sample of peripheral blood. The origin of the receptors is a middle-aged man with active or convalescent COVID-19. CDR3s include the opening cysteine and the closing phenylalanine or tryptophan. A D gene is named only where the DNA matches it firmly. The size entry is marked missing in some rows and otherwise reads once, few, many or a size class.

j_call,clone_size,d_call,v_call,cdr3_nt,cdr3_aa
TRBJ2-1,.,TRBD2,TRBV9,TGTGCCAGCAGCGTAACGGCTAGCGGGAGAAATGAGCAGTTCTTC,CASSVTASGRNEQFF
TRBJ1-1,.,.,TRBV12-3/TRBV12-4,TGTGCCAGCAGTTTGGTCGGGAACACTGAAGCTTTCTTT,CASSLVGNTEAFF
TRBJ2-1,.,.,TRBV6-7,TGTGCCAGCAGCCTGCGAGGGTGGGGGCCGTACAATGAGCAGTTCTTC,CASSLRGWGPYNEQFF
TRBJ1-3,few,.,TRBV11-3,TGTGCCAGCAGCTCCCCCGGGACTGGCGGAAACACCATATATTTT,CASSSPGTGGNTIYF
TRBJ1-6,.,.,TRBV6-1,TGTGCCAGCAGTGAAGCTGGGACACCGGCTTCACCCCTCCACTTT,CASSEAGTPASPLHF
TRBJ2-7,once,TRBD1,TRBV14,TGTGCCAGCAGCCCATACCCGGGACAGGGAAAAGGGTCCTACGAGCAGTACTTC,CASSPYPGQGKGSYEQYF
TRBJ1-1,.,.,TRBV9,TGTGCCAGCAGTCGGGGGACTGAAGCTTTCTTT,CASSRGTEAFF
TRBJ2-2,.,.,TRBV9,TGTGCCAGCAGTCCCCGGGGAAGTTACACCGGGGAGCTGTTTTTT,CASSPRGSYTGELFF
TRBJ2-1,.,.,TRBV9,TGTGCCAGCAGCGTAGGTGGTCCTAGAAGCTCCTACAATGAGCAGTTCTTC,CASSVGGPRSSYNEQFF
TRBJ2-1,.,TRBD2,TRBV14,TGTGCCAGCAGCCAAGATCACCTAGCGGTTAACAATGAGCAGTTCTTC,CASSQDHLAVNNEQFF
TRBJ2-1,.,TRBD1,TRBV24-1,TGTGCCACCAGTGATCGATGGACAGGGAACTACAATGAGCAGTTCTTC,CATSDRWTGNYNEQFF
TRBJ1-2,.,.,TRBV28,TGTGCCAGCAGCCCGAACTATGGCTACACCTTC,CASSPNYGYTF
TRBJ2-4,.,.,TRBV14,TGTGCCAGCAGCCCAGGTAGAACGGCACTAGCCAAAAACATTCAGTACTTC,CASSPGRTALAKNIQYF
TRBJ1-1,.,.,TRBV5-1,TGCGCCAGCAGCTATCAGGGAAGCGACACTGAAGCTTTCTTT,CASSYQGSDTEAFF
TRBJ2-1,.,TRBD2,TRBV7-3,TGTGCCAGCAGCCAAGGACTAGCGAGCTCCTACAATGAGCAGTTCTTC,CASSQGLASSYNEQFF
TRBJ1-1,.,.,TRBV5-1,TGCGCCAGCAGCTTTGCCAGTCAGAACACTGAAGCTTTCTTT,CASSFASQNTEAFF
TRBJ2-3,.,TRBD2,TRBV5-4,TGTGCCAGCAAGGCGGCGGGAGTTCACACAGATACGCAGTATTTT,CASKAAGVHTDTQYF
TRBJ2-7,few,TRBD1,TRBV11-2,TGTGCCAGCAGCGATCCGGGACAGACCTACGAGCAGTACTTC,CASSDPGQTYEQYF
TRBJ2-7,.,.,TRBV5-5,TGTGCCAGCAGCTTGTCCAGAGCGGAAGCCTACGAGCAGTACTTC,CASSLSRAEAYEQYF
TRBJ2-3,.,.,TRBV6-1,TGTGCCAGCACTGAACTAAATGGACAGGGAGGGACAGATACGCAGTATTTT,CASTELNGQGGTDTQYF
TRBJ2-1,.,.,TRBV7-6,TGTGCCAGCAACAAGGGGGTTGGAGCGGGAAACAATGAGCAGTTCTTC,CASNKGVGAGNNEQFF
TRBJ2-5,once,TRBD2,TRBV6-1,TGTGCCAGCAGTGAAACTGGACTAGCGGGAGGTAGGCAAGAGACCCAGTACTTC,CASSETGLAGGRQETQYF
TRBJ1-1,.,TRBD1,TRBV19,TGTGCCAGTAGTGCACCGGGACAGGGGACTGAAGCTTTCTTT,CASSAPGQGTEAFF
TRBJ1-6,once,TRBD1,TRBV2,TGTGCCAGCAGTCGACAGGGTCCGCTATCTCTAGCGTCCTATAATTCACCCCTCCACTTT,CASSRQGPLSLASYNSPLHF
TRBJ2-3,.,TRBD2,TRBV24-1,TGTGCCACCAGTCCAACGGGAGGGCCCTCAGATACGCAGTATTTT,CATSPTGGPSDTQYF
TRBJ1-1,.,.,TRBV27,TGTGCCAGCACCACGCAGGCGGGGAAGGGGTACACTGAAGCTTTCTTT,CASTTQAGKGYTEAFF
TRBJ2-1,.,.,TRBV10-1,TGCGCCAGCAGTGGACAGGTCTACAATGAGCAGTTCTTC,CASSGQVYNEQFF
TRBJ2-1,.,TRBD2,TRBV30,TGTGCCTGGAGTTACGGGACTAGCGGGAATGAGCAGTTCTTC,CAWSYGTSGNEQFF
TRBJ1-2,.,TRBD1,TRBV10-1,TGCGCCAGCAGCGGGGACAGGGGCTATGGCTACACCTTC,CASSGDRGYGYTF
TRBJ2-1,.,TRBD1,TRBV5-4,TGTGCCAGCAGCCCGAACCCCGGACAGGGTTTTAATGAGCAGTTCTTC,CASSPNPGQGFNEQFF
TRBJ2-7,.,.,TRBV2,TGTGCCAGCACGGAGCGGGCGAGCTCCTACGAGCAGTACTTC,CASTERASSYEQYF
TRBJ2-7,.,TRBD1,TRBV30,TGTGCCTGGAGTTTGGGACAGGGGGCTTTGTACGAGCAGTACTTC,CAWSLGQGALYEQYF
TRBJ1-1,.,.,TRBV7-9,TGTGCCAGCAGCCACAGAGAGCCGACTGAAGCTTTCTTT,CASSHREPTEAFF
TRBJ1-4,once,.,TRBV7-9,TGTGCCAGCAGCCTAATCTGGGGGGATAATGAAAAACTGTTTTTT,CASSLIWGDNEKLFF
TRBJ1-4,.,.,TRBV11-2,TGTGCCAGCAGCTTAGATCAGGTTAATGAAAAACTGTTTTTT,CASSLDQVNEKLFF
TRBJ2-3,once,.,TRBV12-5,TGTGCTAGTGGTGAGCAAGTTGCGCAGTATTTT,CASGEQVAQYF
TRBJ2-2,.,TRBD1,TRBV2,TGTGCCAGCAGGCTCCAGACAGGGTTTGGCGGGGAGCTGTTTTTT,CASRLQTGFGGELFF